This TCR beta chain was obtained from a study of blood T cell repertoires in COVID-19. For the study at large: From the United States, Italy and Spain came samples of acute and convalescent COVID-19. The analysed material was cDNA or gDNA that came from T cells, B-cell-depleted T cells, or PBMCs.

Looked up from germline, CDR1 is SEHNR and CDR2 is FQNEAQ (reference sequence). CDR3 length: 12 residues. After removal of 0 bases from V and 11 bases from J, the junction contained 2 bases not matched to a gene. This clone occurred a few times. Authors' processing steps: Amplification of reference gene primers was used by the study to estimate nucleated cell counts. The assay was immunoSEQ multiplex PCR, and TCRdb's table has in-frame clones only and misses some. V, J and clone size derive from that table, while D and trimming were established from the DNA sequence. This sample has about 400,000 clones, with roughly nine tenths found just once.

Sequencing was performed on peripheral blood. The genes are TRBV7-9 and TRBJ2-7; TRBD2 agrees at 9 bases. The receptor comes from a man aged 35 to 55 with acute or convalescent COVID-19. CDR3 nucleotide sequence: TGTGCCAGCAGCTTAGCGCGGGGGGGCAAGTACTTC. This translates into CASSLARGGKYF.